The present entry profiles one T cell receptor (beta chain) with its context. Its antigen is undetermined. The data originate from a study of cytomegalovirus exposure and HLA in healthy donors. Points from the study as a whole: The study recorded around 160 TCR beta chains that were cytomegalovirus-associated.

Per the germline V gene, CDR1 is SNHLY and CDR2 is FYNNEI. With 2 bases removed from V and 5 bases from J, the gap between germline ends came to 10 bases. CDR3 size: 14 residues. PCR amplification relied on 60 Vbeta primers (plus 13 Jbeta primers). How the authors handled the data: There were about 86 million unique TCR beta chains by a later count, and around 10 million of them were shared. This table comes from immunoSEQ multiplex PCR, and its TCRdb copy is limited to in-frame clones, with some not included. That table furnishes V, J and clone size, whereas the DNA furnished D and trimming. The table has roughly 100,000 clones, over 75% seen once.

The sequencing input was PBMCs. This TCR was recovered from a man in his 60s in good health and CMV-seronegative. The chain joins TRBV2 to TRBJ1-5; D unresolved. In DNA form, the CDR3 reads TGTGCCAGCAGTGAACTGAAGGGAGATCAGCCCCAGCATTTT. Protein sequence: CASSELKGDQPQHF.